Shown below are 25 T cell receptor beta chains from a single sample sequenced in a study of control samples from healthy donors and cancer patients. Assay: immunoSEQ multiplex PCR; the TCRdb copy retains only in-frame clones and omits some. The sample shows around 95,000 clones, less than 90% of them seen only once. Input material: blood. The receptors stem from a woman aged 50 to 65 in good health.

This chain joins TRBV6-5 and TRBJ1-3; D may be TRBD1 (5 bases). Trimming pared 6 bases from V and 4 bases from J, leaving 10 bases between. The CDR3 runs 13 residues. Germline CDR1 and CDR2: MNHEY and SVGAGI. CDR3 DNA: TGTGCCAGCAGCGACCACAGGGGAAACACCATATATTTT. Its translation: CASSDHRGNTIYF.

This clone was found once. V and J are TRBV11-2 and TRBJ2-7; 9 bases align to TRBD2. Looked up from germline, CDR1 is SGHAT and CDR2 is FQNNGV. The CDR3 consists of 15 residues. With V trimmed by 2 bases and J by 3 bases, 5 bases remained unmatched. The CDR3 nucleotides are TGTGCCAGCAGCTTACGACTAGCGGCCCACTACGAGCAGTACTTC. Translated, it gives CASSLRLAAHYEQYF.

This sequence joins TRBV7-9 and TRBJ1-5; D perhaps matches TRBD1 (6 bases). Per the germline V gene, CDR1 is SEHNR and CDR2 is FQNEAQ (reference sequence). The CDR3 has 13 amino acids. Trimming pared 2 bases from V and 7 bases from J, leaving 9 bases between. CDR3 in amino acids: CASSLLQGQPQHF. In DNA form, the CDR3 reads TGTGCCAGCAGCTTATTACAGGGCCAGCCCCAGCATTTT.

V and J are TRBV5-4 and TRBJ1-2; no definite D call. The CDR3 totals 13 residues. CDR1 is SGHNT, CDR2 YYREEE, per germline (reference sequence). Deletions cut 0 bases from V and 4 bases from J, with 7 bases between. CDR3 amino acids: CASSLAGFYGYTF. CDR3 DNA sequence: TGTGCCAGCAGCTTGGCAGGATTCTATGGCTACACCTTC.

The rearrangement joins TRBV9 to TRBJ2-1; 13 bases line up with TRBD2. The V gene's germline CDR1 is SGDLS and CDR2 YYNGEE. This CDR3 comprises 17 residues. Trimming took 0 bases from V and 5 from J; bases not matched to a gene: 5. CDR3 region: CASSVEGGLAGHNEQFF. The CDR3 nucleotides are TGTGCCAGCAGCGTAGAGGGGGGACTAGCGGGACACAATGAGCAGTTCTTC. Variable domain in full (rest from reference TRBV9 and TRBJ2-1): DSGVTQTPKHLITATGQRVTLRCSPRSGDLSVYWYQQSLDQGLQFLIQYYNGEERAKGNILERFSAQQFPDLHSELNLSSLELGDSALYFCASSVEGGLAGHNEQFFGPGTRLTVL.

This clone was recorded a few times. V usage is TRBV30 and J usage is TRBJ2-3; 13 bases are a match to TRBD2. The V gene end was trimmed by 3 bases and the J gene end by 1 base; junction bases not matched to a gene: 4. Germline CDR1 is GTSNPN and CDR2 is SVGIG (reference sequence). The CDR3 sequence is 16 residues long. The CDR3 DNA reads TGTGCCTGGAGACTAGCGGGGGGGCCGGGCACAGATACGCAGTATTTT. Its translation is CAWRLAGGPGTDTQYF.

This rearrangement joins TRBV5-4 to TRBJ1-1, with TRBD1 identical over 9 bases. The CDR3 is made up of 15 amino acids. Trimming took 3 bases from V and 7 from J; bases not matched to a gene: 10. Germline CDR1 SGHNT, CDR2 YYREEE (reference sequence). CDR3 sequence reads: CASSSIQGALVEAFF. CDR3 coding DNA: TGTGCCAGCAGCTCGATACAGGGGGCGTTAGTTGAAGCTTTCTTT.

The genes are TRBV7-6 and TRBJ2-3, with a tentative D call TRBD2 (6 bases). This CDR3 has 15 amino acids. CDR1 SGHVS and CDR2 FNYEAQ come from the germline V gene. Trimming took off 5 bases at V and 4 bases at J, with 16 bases between the two ends. The CDR3 nucleotides are TGTGCCAGCAGCCCGGCGGGGAGTCAGGCAGATACGCAGTATTTT. Translating it yields CASSPAGSQADTQYF.

The CDR3 is CASSGNRGGPNTGELFF. CDR3 sequence (DNA): TGTGCCAGCAGCGGCAACCGGGGTGGGCCGAACACCGGGGAGCTGTTTTTT. V usage is TRBV7-3 and J usage is TRBJ2-2; TRBD2 is a possible D gene (5 bases). The V and J ends lost 5 bases and 0 bases respectively, with 16 bases between them. Germline V CDR1 and CDR2: SGHTA, FQGTGA. The CDR3 contains 17 residues.

The rearrangement joins TRBV18 to TRBJ2-5; 7 positions agree with TRBD1. Germline CDR1 KGHSH, CDR2 LQKENI. V trimming: 5 bases; J trimming: 4 bases; junction bases outside the gene matches: 16. The CDR3 spans 17 residues. CDR3 sequence (DNA): TGTGCCAGCTCAGCCACCATCGGGACAGCCCATGGAGAGACCCAGTACTTC. It translates to CASSATIGTAHGETQYF. Full variable domain (remainder filled in from reference TRBV18 and TRBJ2-5): NAGVMQNPRHLVRRRGQEARLRCSPMKGHSHVYWYRQLPEEGLKFMVYLQKENIIDESGMPKERFSAEFPKEGPSILRIQQVVRGDSAAYFCASSATIGTAHGETQYFGPGTRLLVL.

The chain joins TRBV7-3 to TRBJ2-2; D unresolved. The CDR3 is 14 residues long. V lost 0 bases and J lost 4, with 6 bases in between. Germline V CDR1 and CDR2: SGHTA, FQGTGA. CDR3 coding DNA: TGTGCCAGCAGCTTAACGCCGGGCACCGGGGAGCTGTTTTTT. It specifies CASSLTPGTGELFF.

The rearrangement uses TRBV11-2 and TRBJ2-3; 11 bases match TRBD2. The germline CDR1 and CDR2 sequences are SGHAT and FQNNGV. The CDR3 has 16 residues. Trimming took 5 bases from V and 2 from J; bases not matched to a gene: 6. The CDR3 DNA reads as TGTGCCAGCAGCCCGCGGACTAGCGGGTACACAGATACGCAGTATTTT. Amino acid sequence: CASSPRTSGYTDTQYF.

V and J are TRBV4-3 and TRBJ2-4, with D tentatively TRBD2 (6 bases). V lost 1 base, J lost 9 bases, and 10 bases lay in between. The CDR3 totals 13 residues. Germline lookup yields CDR1 LGHNA and CDR2 YSLEER. This CDR3 reads CASSQAGGGIQYF. CDR3 in DNA: TGCGCCAGCAGCCAAGCCGGGGGAGGCATTCAGTACTTC.

The genes are TRBV9 and TRBJ2-3; TRBD2 matches at 12 bases. Unmatched junction bases numbered 9, after V lost 2 bases and J lost 8 bases. Germline V gene lookup returns CDR1 SGDLS and CDR2 YYNGEE. The CDR3 runs 16 residues. CDR3 DNA: TGTGCCAGCAGCGTGGAGCTAGCGGGGGGGTCCGGTACGCAGTATTTT. This codes for CASSVELAGGSGTQYF.

The V call is TRBV14, the J call TRBJ1-1, with D possibly being TRBD1 (5 bases). The CDR3 length is 15 residues. Per germline, CDR1 SGHDN and CDR2 FVKESK. V was shortened by 5 bases and J by 1 base, with 14 bases between the two germline ends. The CDR3 DNA reads TGTGCCAGCAGCGGATCCCACAGGAAGAACACTGAAGCTTTCTTT. Translation gives CASSGSHRKNTEAFF. The whole variable domain, remainder taken from reference TRBV14 and TRBJ1-1, is EAGVTQFPSHSVIEKGQTVTLRCDPISGHDNLYWYRRVMGKEIKFLLHFVKESKQDESGMPNNRFLAERTGGTYSTLKVQPAELEDSGVYFCASSGSHRKNTEAFFGQGTRLTVV.

In its sample, this clone was seen a few times. The chain carries TRBV25-1 and TRBJ1-5; D is unresolved. CDR3 length equals 13 residues. Per the germline V gene, CDR1 is MGHDK and CDR2 is SYGVNS. Trimming cost V 4 bases and J 2 bases, with 6 bases left between them. CDR3 in amino acids: CASSGVGNQPQHF. The DNA of the CDR3 is TGTGCCAGCAGTGGAGTTGGCAATCAGCCCCAGCATTTT.

The rearrangement joins TRBV25-1 to TRBJ1-2; the D is unclear. Germline V lookup: CDR1 MGHDK, CDR2 SYGVNS. V lost 7 bases and J lost 7, with 13 bases in between. CDR3 length equals 12 residues. The CDR3 coding sequence is TGTGCCAGCACCTTAGGACCGGGTGGCTACACCTTC. Its translation is CASTLGPGGYTF.

The gene calls are TRBV7-3 and TRBJ2-2, with D maybe TRBD2 (7 bases). Deletions cut 5 bases from V and 4 bases from J, with 17 bases between. The CDR3 sequence is 16 residues long. CDR1 is SGHTA, CDR2 FQGTGA, per germline. Here the CDR3 reads CASSTPRGASTGELFF. The CDR3 DNA reads TGTGCCAGCAGCACCCCCCGGGGGGCCAGCACCGGGGAGCTGTTTTTT.

The chain uses TRBV30 and TRBJ1-2, with 7 positions matching TRBD1. CDR3 length: 13 amino acids. V trimming: 2 bases; J trimming: 4 bases; junction bases outside the gene matches: 4. Germline CDR1 and CDR2: GTSNPN and SVGIG (reference sequence). The CDR3 region has the DNA TGTGCCTGGAGTTGGGCAGGGGGCTATGGCTACACCTTC. Its protein product is CAWSWAGGYGYTF.

This clone has only a few counts. This chain joins TRBV6-4 and TRBJ1-6; the D gene is possibly TRBD1 (5 bases). The CDR3 consists of 16 residues. Trimming shortened V by 3 bases and J by 7 bases, and 16 bases separated the two germline ends. Germline CDR1 and CDR2: MRHNA and SNTAGT. The CDR3, as DNA: TGTGCCAGCAGTGAAAGGAGGGGATCCTTAAATTCACCCCTCCACTTT. As protein: CASSERRGSLNSPLHF.

This clone was observed a handful of times. The chain uses TRBV6-2 or TRBV6-3 and TRBJ1-2; a weak D match, TRBD1 (6 bases). The length of the CDR3 is 14 residues. The germline V and J ends were trimmed by 0 bases and 8 bases, with 13 bases remaining between them. Germline loops: CDR1 MNHEY, CDR2 SVGEGT. The CDR3 loop is CASSYSSRGDGYTF. For the CDR3, the DNA is TGTGCCAGCAGTTACTCGAGCAGGGGAGACGGCTACACCTTC.

The chain employs TRBV12-3 or TRBV12-4 and TRBJ2-2; D is unresolved. The CDR3 is 13 residues long. With 6 bases removed from V and 5 bases from J, the gap between germline ends came to 10 bases. The CDR3 DNA follows: TGTGCCAGCAGAGACACAGTTACCGGGGAGCTGTTTTTT. Translating gives CASRDTVTGELFF.

The chain links TRBV5-1 to TRBJ2-5; D may be TRBD1 (6 bases). Germline CDR1 and CDR2: SGHRS and YFSETQ. V was cut by 0 bases and J by 5 bases, with 23 bases left in between. The CDR3 totals 18 residues. This CDR3 reads CASSLDPGHGLLGETQYF. As DNA, the CDR3 is TGCGCCAGCAGCTTGGACCCGGGACATGGTCTTCTGGGGGAGACCCAGTACTTC. Filled out from reference TRBV5-1 and TRBJ2-5, the complete variable domain reads KAGVTQTPRYLIKTRGQQVTLSCSPISGHRSVSWYQQTPGQGLQFLFEYFSETQRNKGNFPGRFSGRQFSNSRSEMNVSTLELGDSALYLCASSLDPGHGLLGETQYFGPGTRLLVL.

The rearrangement links TRBV3-1 (or the pseudogene TRBV3-2) to TRBJ2-1; 7 nucleotides align to TRBD2. The CDR3 is 17 residues long. V lost 4 bases, J lost 4 bases, and 13 bases stayed unmatched. Germline-derived CDR1 and CDR2 are LGHDT and YNNKEL (reference sequence). The CDR3 spells CASSRLSLADFYNEQFF. The CDR3 DNA follows: TGTGCCAGCAGCCGGCTCTCGCTAGCGGACTTTTACAATGAGCAGTTCTTC.

The chain combines TRBV13 with TRBJ2-1, with a tentative D call TRBD1 (5 bases). Between the trimmed V and J ends, which lost 1 base and 14 bases, there was a span of 12 bases. There are 12 residues in the CDR3. Germline lookup yields CDR1 PRHDT and CDR2 FYEKMQ (reference sequence). The CDR3 DNA sequence: TGTGCCAGCAGCTTAGTGAATGGGGCGGAGTTCTTC. It translates to CASSLVNGAEFF.